What follows is one TCR beta chain and its context. The record originates from a study of radiation and T cells in renal cell carcinoma. Study in general: Nephrectomy followed 15 Gy stereotactic body radiation by 4 weeks.

Time point meaning: blood 2 weeks post-SBRT. Treatment given: 15 Gy SBRT to primary tumor, nephrectomy 4 weeks later. Germline CDR1 reads LNHDA; CDR2 reads SQIVND (reference sequence). Trimming stripped 9 bases from V and 10 bases from J, with 16 bases between. This CDR3 is 13 amino acids long. The protocol was immunoSEQ multiplex PCR, while the TCRdb copy is restricted to in-frame clones and leaves out a portion. The repertoire holds 40,000 to 60,000 clones, with 80% as singletons. Sequencing used blood, obtained from a patient whose treatment included radiotherapy and nephrectomy. The rearrangement uses TRBV19 and TRBJ1-6; TRBD1 is a possible D gene (5 bases). This TCR was sampled from a woman in her 70s with renal cell carcinoma. This CDR3 reads CASAGRGFSPLHF. In DNA form, the CDR3 reads TGTGCCAGCGCCGGTCGGGGGTTCTCACCCCTCCACTTT.